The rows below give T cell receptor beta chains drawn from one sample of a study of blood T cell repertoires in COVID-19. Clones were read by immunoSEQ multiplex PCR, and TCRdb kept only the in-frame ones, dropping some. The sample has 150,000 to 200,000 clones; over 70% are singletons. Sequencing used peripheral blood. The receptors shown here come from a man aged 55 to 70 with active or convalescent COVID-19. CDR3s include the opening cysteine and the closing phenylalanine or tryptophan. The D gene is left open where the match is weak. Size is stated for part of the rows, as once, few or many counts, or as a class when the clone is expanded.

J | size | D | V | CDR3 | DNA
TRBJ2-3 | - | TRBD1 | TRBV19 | CASSFRTGHRPDTQYF | TGTGCCAGTAGTTTCAGGACAGGGCACAGACCAGATACGCAGTATTTT
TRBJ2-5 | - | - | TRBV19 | CASSIRETQYF | TGTGCCAGTAGTATTCGGGAGACCCAGTACTTC
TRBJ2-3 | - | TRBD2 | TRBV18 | CASSPLLYREEDTQYF | TGTGCCAGCTCACCGCTTTTATACCGGGAGGAGGATACGCAGTATTTT
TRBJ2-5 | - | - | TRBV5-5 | CASSWAQETQYF | TGTGCCAGCAGCTGGGCTCAAGAGACCCAGTACTTC
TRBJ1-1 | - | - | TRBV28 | CASSSGGPNTEAFF | TGTGCCAGCAGTTCGGGGGGCCCGAACACTGAAGCTTTCTTT
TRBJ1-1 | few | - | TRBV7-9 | CASEFLSGEAFF | TGTGCCAGCGAGTTCCTTTCGGGTGAAGCTTTCTTT
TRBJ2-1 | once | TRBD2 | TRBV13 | CASSHGLAANNEQFF | TGTGCCAGCAGCCACGGACTAGCGGCTAACAATGAGCAGTTCTTC
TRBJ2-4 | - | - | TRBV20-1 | CSASRGLGAKNIQYF | TGCAGTGCTAGTAGAGGGCTGGGGGCCAAAAACATTCAGTACTTC
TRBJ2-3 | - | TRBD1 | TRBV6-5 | CACHGWTGGTDTQYF | TGTGCCTGCCACGGATGGACAGGGGGCACAGATACGCAGTATTTT
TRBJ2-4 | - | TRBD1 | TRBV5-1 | CASSSTGYSDIQYF | TGCGCCAGCAGCTCGACAGGGTACTCAGACATTCAGTACTTC
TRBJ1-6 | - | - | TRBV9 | CASSVAGQLQSPLHF | TGTGCCAGCAGCGTAGCTGGACAGTTGCAATCACCCCTCCACTTT
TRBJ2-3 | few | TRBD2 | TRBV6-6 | CASSPPTSGFELPSTDTQYF | TGTGCCAGCAGTCCCCCGACTAGCGGTTTCGAACTTCCTAGCACAGATACGCAGTATTTT
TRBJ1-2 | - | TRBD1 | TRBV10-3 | CASSGTGDYGYTF | TGTGCCTCGTCCGGGACAGGGGACTATGGCTACACCTTC
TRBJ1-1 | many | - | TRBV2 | CASTNLGQGNTEAFF | TGTGCCAGCACGAATTTAGGGCAGGGGAATACTGAAGCTTTCTTT
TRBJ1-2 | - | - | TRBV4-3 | CATLTGCTF | TGCGCCACCCTAACGGGGTGCACCTTC
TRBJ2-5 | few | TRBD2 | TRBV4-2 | CASSYETSGRALGETQYF | TGTGCCAGCAGCTACGAGACTAGCGGGAGGGCCCTGGGGGAGACCCAGTACTTC
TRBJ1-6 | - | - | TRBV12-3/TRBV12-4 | CASSHGGGSSLHF | TGTGCCAGCAGCCACGGGGGGGGGAGCTCCCTCCACTTT
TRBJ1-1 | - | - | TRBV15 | CATSKGLRNTEAFF | TGTGCCACCAGCAAGGGACTCCGGAACACTGAAGCTTTCTTT
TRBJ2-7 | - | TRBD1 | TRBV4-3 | CASSLNGQGAHEQYF | TGCGCCAGCAGCCTAAACGGACAGGGGGCCCACGAGCAGTACTTC
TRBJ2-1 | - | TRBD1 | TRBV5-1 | CASSLGQGHNEQFF | TGCGCCAGCAGCCTAGGACAGGGACACAATGAGCAGTTCTTC
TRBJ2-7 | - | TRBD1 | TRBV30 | CAWDPYRGREQYF | TGTGCCTGGGACCCCTACAGGGGGCGCGAGCAGTACTTC
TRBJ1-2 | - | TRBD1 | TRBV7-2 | CASSSIRQGGYGYTF | TGTGCCAGCAGCTCTATCCGACAGGGCGGCTATGGCTACACCTTC
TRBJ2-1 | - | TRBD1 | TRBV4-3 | CASSQRTGGGGNEQFF | TGCGCCAGCAGCCAACGGACAGGGGGCGGAGGTAATGAGCAGTTCTTC
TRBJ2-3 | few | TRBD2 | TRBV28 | CAGGRARGTDTQYF | TGTGCGGGAGGGCGGGCCCGAGGGACAGATACGCAGTATTTT
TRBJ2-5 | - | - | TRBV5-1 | CASSLYGTGETQYF | TGCGCCAGCAGCCTATACGGGACTGGGGAGACCCAGTACTTC
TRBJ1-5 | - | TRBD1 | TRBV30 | CAWSATGGRQPQHF | TGTGCCTGGAGTGCGACAGGGGGACGACAGCCCCAGCATTTT
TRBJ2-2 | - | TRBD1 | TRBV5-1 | CASSLSRGLGELFF | TGCGCCAGCAGCTTGAGCAGGGGGCTCGGGGAGCTGTTTTTT
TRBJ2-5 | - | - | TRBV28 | CASRNGGWETQYF | TGTGCCAGCAGAAACGGAGGCTGGGAGACCCAGTACTTC
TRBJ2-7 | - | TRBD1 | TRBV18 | CASSPLNRGSYEQYF | TGTGCCAGCTCACCACTTAACAGGGGGTCCTACGAGCAGTACTTC
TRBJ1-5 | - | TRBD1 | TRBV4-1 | CASRDRVGQPQHF | TGCGCCAGCAGAGACAGGGTCGGCCAGCCCCAGCATTTT
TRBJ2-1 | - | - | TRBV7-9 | CASSPRYSYNEQFF | TGTGCCAGCAGCCCGCGGTACTCCTACAATGAGCAGTTCTTC
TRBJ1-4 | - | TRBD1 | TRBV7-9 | CASSMTGAGRGLFF | TGTGCCAGCAGCATGACAGGGGCCGGAAGGGGACTGTTTTTT
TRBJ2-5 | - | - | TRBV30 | CAWSVLVKETQYF | TGTGCCTGGAGTGTTCTAGTTAAAGAGACCCAGTACTTC
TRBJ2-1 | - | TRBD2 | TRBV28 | CASSVGGTSVVEQFF | TGTGCCAGCAGTGTTGGTGGGACTAGCGTGGTTGAGCAGTTCTTC
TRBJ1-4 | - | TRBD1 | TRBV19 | CASSRDRAATNEKLFF | TGTGCCAGTAGTCGGGACAGGGCCGCAACTAATGAAAAACTGTTTTTT
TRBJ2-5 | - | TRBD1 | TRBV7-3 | CASSLGGTVKTQYF | TGTGCCAGCAGCCTGGGTGGGACAGTAAAGACCCAGTACTTC
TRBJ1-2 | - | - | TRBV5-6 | CASSLTGIRLFYGYTF | TGTGCCAGCAGCTTGACAGGGATACGCCTTTTCTATGGCTACACCTTC
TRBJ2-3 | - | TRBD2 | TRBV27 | CASSLGGLAGETDTQYF | TGTGCCAGCAGTTTAGGGGGACTAGCGGGAGAGACAGATACGCAGTATTTT
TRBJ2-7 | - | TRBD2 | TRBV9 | CASSVLSGGAYEQYF | TGTGCCAGCAGCGTATTAAGCGGGGGCGCCTACGAGCAGTACTTC
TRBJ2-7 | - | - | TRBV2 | CASTLGTAPYEQYF | TGTGCCAGCACCCTCGGGACTGCTCCGTACGAGCAGTACTTC
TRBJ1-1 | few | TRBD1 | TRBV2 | CASSENTGGAAFF | TGTGCCAGCAGTGAAAATACAGGGGGGGCAGCTTTCTTT
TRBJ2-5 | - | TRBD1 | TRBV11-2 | CASSPERTGGEKETQYF | TGTGCCAGCAGCCCTGAAAGGACAGGGGGCGAAAAAGAGACCCAGTACTTC
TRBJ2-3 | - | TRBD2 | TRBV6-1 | CASSGGLAGAKDTQYF | TGTGCCAGCAGTGGGGGACTAGCGGGAGCAAAAGATACGCAGTATTTT
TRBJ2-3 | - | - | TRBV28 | CASSLLQGGTDTQYF | TGTGCCAGCAGTTTATTGCAAGGGGGAACAGATACGCAGTATTTT
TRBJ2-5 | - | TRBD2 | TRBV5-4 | CASSRGGRGQETQYF | TGTGCCAGCAGTCGTGGCGGGAGAGGCCAAGAGACCCAGTACTTC
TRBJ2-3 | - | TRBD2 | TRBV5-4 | CASSPLGGRVRDTQYF | TGTGCCAGCAGCCCTTTGGGCGGGAGAGTTAGAGATACGCAGTATTTT
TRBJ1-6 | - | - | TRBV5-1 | CASSLGGVRNSPLHF | TGCGCCAGCAGCTTGGGGGGAGTGCGGAATTCACCCCTCCACTTT
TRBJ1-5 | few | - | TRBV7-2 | CASSRGQRNQPQHF | TGTGCCAGCAGCAGAGGACAGCGCAATCAGCCCCAGCATTTT
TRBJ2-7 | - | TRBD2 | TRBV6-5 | CATSGTSGRYEQYF | TGTGCCACTTCCGGGACTAGCGGGAGGTACGAGCAGTACTTC
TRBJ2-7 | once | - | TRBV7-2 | CASSLRTVYEQYF | TGTGCCAGCAGCTTAAGGACAGTTTACGAGCAGTACTTC
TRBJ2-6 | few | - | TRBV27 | CASRGGRPSGANVLTF | TGTGCCAGCAGAGGGGGACGGCCCTCTGGGGCCAACGTCCTGACTTTC
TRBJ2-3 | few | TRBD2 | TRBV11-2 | CASSSTSGRALDTQYF | TGTGCCAGCAGCTCGACTAGCGGGAGGGCATTGGATACGCAGTATTTT
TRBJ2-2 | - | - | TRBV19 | CASTPGAGWNTGELFF | TGTGCCAGCACCCCAGGGGCCGGTTGGAACACCGGGGAGCTGTTTTTT
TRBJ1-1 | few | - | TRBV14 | CASSQGRGWSTEAFF | TGTGCCAGCAGCCAAGGGAGAGGGTGGAGCACTGAAGCTTTCTTT